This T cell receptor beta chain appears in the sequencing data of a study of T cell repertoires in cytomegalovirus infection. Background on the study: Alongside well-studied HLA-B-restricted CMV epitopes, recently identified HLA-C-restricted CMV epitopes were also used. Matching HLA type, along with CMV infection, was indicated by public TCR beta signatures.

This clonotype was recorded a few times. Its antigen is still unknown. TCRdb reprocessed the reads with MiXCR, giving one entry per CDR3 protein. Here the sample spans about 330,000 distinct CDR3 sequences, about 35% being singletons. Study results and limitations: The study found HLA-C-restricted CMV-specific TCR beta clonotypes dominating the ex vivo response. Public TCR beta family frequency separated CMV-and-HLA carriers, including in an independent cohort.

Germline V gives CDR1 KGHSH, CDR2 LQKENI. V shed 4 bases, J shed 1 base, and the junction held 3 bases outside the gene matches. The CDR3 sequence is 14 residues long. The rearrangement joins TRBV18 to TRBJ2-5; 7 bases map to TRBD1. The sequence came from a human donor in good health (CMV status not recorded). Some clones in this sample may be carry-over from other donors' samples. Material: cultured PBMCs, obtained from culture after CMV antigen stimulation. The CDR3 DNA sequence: TGTGCCAGCTCACGGAACAGGGGCCAAGAGACCCAGTACTTC. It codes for CASSRNRGQETQYF. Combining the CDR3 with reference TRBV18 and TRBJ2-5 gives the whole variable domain NAGVMQNPRHLVRRRGQEARLRCSPMKGHSHVYWYRQLPEEGLKFMVYLQKENIIDESGMPKERFSAEFPKEGPSILRIQQVVRGDSAAYFCASSRNRGQETQYFGPGTRLLVL.